This passage covers 11 T cell receptor beta chains from one sample sequenced in a study of cytomegalovirus exposure and HLA in healthy donors. The PCR had 60 Vbeta and 13 Jbeta primers. Measured with immunoSEQ multiplex PCR; TCRdb has only the in-frame clones, and not every one. The sample contains some 130,000 clones, under 85% of which appear only once. The specimen was PBMCs. Receptors were obtained from a man younger than 40 in good health and CMV-seronegative.

As for this clone: The identical CDR3 is also encoded by other nucleotide sequences in the sample. J is TRBJ2-7 and V is TRBV5-6, with no clear D. Trimming shortened V by 0 bases and J by 4 bases, and 5 bases separated the two germline ends. This CDR3 contains 12 residues. CDR1 and CDR2 from the germline V gene are SGHDT and YYEEEE. The CDR3 reads CASSLDTYEQYF. Here the CDR3 DNA reads TGTGCCAGCAGCTTGGATACATACGAGCAGTACTTC.

Turning to this clone: At one end, the junction sequence differs from germline, possibly due to a read error. This chain uses TRBV7-9 with TRBJ1-1; D may be TRBD1 (5 bases). Per germline, CDR1 SEHNR and CDR2 FQNEAQ (reference sequence). This CDR3 comprises 12 residues. This CDR3 is CSSSSDRQEAFF. CDR3 coding DNA: TGTTCCAGCAGCTCCGACAGACAGGAAGCTTTCTTT.

The rearrangement links TRBV19 to TRBJ2-5, with a tentative D call TRBD2 (6 bases). V lost 5 bases to trimming and J lost 1 base, with 11 bases between them. The length of the CDR3 is 14 residues. The germline CDR1 and CDR2 sequences are LNHDA and SQIVND (reference sequence). The CDR3 DNA is TGTGCCAGTAGTTTTCGGGAGTTCCAAGAGACCCAGTACTTC. This sequence encodes CASSFREFQETQYF.

The chain employs TRBV2 and TRBJ1-4; 9 positions match TRBD1. With V trimmed by 7 bases and J by 4 bases, 7 bases remained unmatched. The CDR3 sequence is 15 residues long. CDR1 and CDR2 from the germline V gene are SNHLY and FYNNEI. CDR3 loop: CASIRQGDSNEKLFF. The CDR3 DNA sequence: TGTGCCAGCATCAGACAGGGGGACAGTAATGAAAAACTGTTTTTT.

The chain employs TRBV2 and TRBJ1-2; TRBD1 aligns across 7 bases. This CDR3 is built from 15 residues. Trimming cost V 0 bases and J 3 bases; bases outside gene matches: 4. Germline V gene sequence: CDR1 SNHLY, CDR2 FYNNEI. CDR3 in amino acids: CASSEAWTGDYGYTF. The CDR3 DNA follows: TGTGCCAGCAGTGAAGCTTGGACAGGAGACTATGGCTACACCTTC.

This chain connects TRBV27 to TRBJ2-4, with a tentative D call TRBD2 (5 bases). V was clipped by 2 bases and J by 0 bases, with 8 bases between them. This CDR3 contains 15 residues. Germline V gene data show CDR1 as MNHEY and CDR2 as SMNVEV (reference sequence). The CDR3 sequence: CASSLEGLAKNIQYF. DNA of the CDR3: TGTGCCAGCAGTTTAGAGGGCTTAGCCAAAAACATTCAGTACTTC.

The CDR3 region is CASSPRIGLAGGETQYF. Here the CDR3 DNA reads TGTGCCAGCAGCCCAAGGATAGGACTAGCGGGGGGGGAGACCCAGTACTTC. V gene TRBV7-8 combines with J gene TRBJ2-5, with 15 bases matching TRBD2. V lost 5 bases to trimming and J lost 5 bases; unmatched junction nucleotides: 9. The CDR3 loop spans 17 amino acids. Germline CDR1 SGHVS, CDR2 FQNEAQ. The complete variable domain, with remaining parts taken from reference TRBV7-8 and TRBJ2-5, reads GAGVSQSPRYKVAKRGQDVALRCDPISGHVSLFWYQQALGQGPEFLTYFQNEAQLDKSGLPSDRFFAERPEGSVSTLKIQRTQQEDSAVYLCASSPRIGLAGGETQYFGPGTRLLVL.

This chain links TRBV4-3 with TRBJ1-1; D perhaps matches TRBD1 (5 bases). This CDR3 is 15 amino acids long. Trimming shortened V by 1 base and J by 0 bases, and 9 bases separated the two germline ends. Germline V gene lookup returns CDR1 LGHNA and CDR2 YSLEER. CDR3 in amino acids: CASSQGQYMNTEAFF. The CDR3 nucleotides read TGCGCCAGCAGCCAAGGACAGTACATGAACACTGAAGCTTTCTTT.

The chain is built from TRBV18 and TRBJ2-1; TRBD2 might be the D (5 bases). The CDR3 loop spans 13 amino acids. The germline gives CDR1 KGHSH, CDR2 LQKENI. V shed 4 bases and J shed 15 bases, with 19 bases lying between them. CDR3 protein: CASSLATGRDRFF. The CDR3 DNA reads TGTGCCAGCTCACTAGCCACGGGAAGAGATCGGTTCTTC.

This chain uses TRBV6-5 with TRBJ2-7; possible D gene TRBD1, 6 bases. CDR1 and CDR2 from the germline V gene are MNHEY and SVGAGI. Trimming took off 5 bases at V and 0 bases at J, with 14 bases between the two ends. The CDR3 runs to 15 residues. The CDR3 DNA is TGTGCCAGCAGTCTAACCGGGACACTCTCCTACGAGCAGTACTTC. It is translated as CASSLTGTLSYEQYF.

This sequence joins TRBV29-1 and TRBJ2-7; 8 bases fit TRBD1. J lost 2 bases, V lost 7 bases, and 1 base had no gene match. The CDR3 contains 11 residues. CDR1 SQVTM and CDR2 ANQGSEA come from the germline V gene. The CDR3 region is CSAGQAYEQYF. CDR3 DNA sequence: TGCAGCGCGGGACAGGCCTACGAGCAGTACTTC.